This entry lists 10 T cell receptor beta chains sequenced from one sample in a study of cytomegalovirus exposure and HLA in healthy donors. It was with 60 Vbeta and 13 Jbeta primers that the PCR ran. TCRdb's table, derived via immunoSEQ multiplex PCR, lists solely in-frame clones and lacks some. The sample lists about 120,000 clones, roughly 80% occurring once. What was sequenced was PBMCs. These receptor sequences come from a man aged 60-69 years in good health and CMV-seropositive.

The chain employs TRBV5-5 and TRBJ2-3; 15 bases fit TRBD2. Losses at the gene ends were 5 bases for V and 5 bases for J; bases not matched to a gene: 12. The CDR3 has 18 amino acids. From germline, CDR1 is SGHKS and CDR2 YYEKEE (reference sequence). CDR3 nucleotide sequence: TGTGCCAGCAGGAGTGGGACTAGCGGGGGGCGGCCAATAGATACGCAGTATTTT. Translated: CASRSGTSGGRPIDTQYF.

The chain employs TRBV19 and TRBJ2-3, with 12 bases aligning to TRBD2. Germline loops: CDR1 LNHDA, CDR2 SQIVND (reference sequence). V shed 5 bases, J shed 0 bases, and the junction held 3 bases outside the gene matches. The CDR3 sequence is 16 residues long. DNA for the CDR3: TGTGCCAGTAGTCTGACTAGCGGGAGCAGCACAGATACGCAGTATTTT. Protein sequence: CASSLTSGSSTDTQYF.

CDR3 in amino acids: CASSLSEGLAGPQETQYF. The DNA of the CDR3 is TGTGCCAGCAGTTTATCCGAGGGACTAGCGGGGCCCCAAGAGACCCAGTACTTC. The chain couples TRBV28 to TRBJ2-5, with TRBD2 matching over 13 bases. Germline trimming cut 1 base from V and 1 base from J; bases unmatched to any gene: 6. The CDR3 loop spans 18 amino acids. The germline V gene encodes CDR1 MDHEN and CDR2 SYDVKM.

The chain is built from TRBV4-1 and TRBJ2-5, with 8 bases matching TRBD2. The CDR3 spans 17 residues. The germline gives CDR1 MGHRA, CDR2 YSYEKL. With V trimmed by 0 bases and J by 5 bases, 11 bases remained unmatched. CDR3 in DNA: TGCGCCAGCAGCCAAGATCCGGGCGCGGGGGGAGGGGAGACCCAGTACTTC. Protein: CASSQDPGAGGGETQYF.

This chain links TRBV6-5 with TRBJ2-5, with 8 bases identical to TRBD1. Losses at the gene ends were 3 bases for V and 4 bases for J; bases not matched to a gene: 10. Germline V gives CDR1 MNHEY, CDR2 SVGAGI. The CDR3 runs to 16 residues. The CDR3 here is CASSYHSRGLGETQYF. In DNA, the CDR3 is TGTGCCAGCAGTTATCATTCCAGGGGGCTAGGAGAGACCCAGTACTTC.

V is TRBV10-1 and J is TRBJ2-3; 14 bases line up with TRBD2. This CDR3 has 19 residues. Looked up from germline, CDR1 is WNHNN and CDR2 is SYGVQD (reference sequence). V lost 8 bases to trimming and J lost 1 base; unmatched junction nucleotides: 14. The chain's CDR3 is CASAPAGTSGRWGTDTQYF. For the CDR3, the DNA is TGCGCCAGCGCCCCGGCGGGGACTAGCGGGAGATGGGGCACAGATACGCAGTATTTT.

This chain uses TRBV28 with TRBJ2-2, with 7 positions matching TRBD2. The germline V gene encodes CDR1 MDHEN and CDR2 SYDVKM. V shed 3 bases and J 6 bases; nucleotides not matched to a gene: 7. The CDR3 is 15 residues long. CDR3 residues: CASSLGGSLAGELFF. CDR3 sequence (DNA): TGTGCCAGCAGTTTGGGCGGGAGTCTGGCCGGGGAGCTGTTTTTT.

V is TRBV5-1 and J is TRBJ1-6; D perhaps matches TRBD1 (5 bases). The CDR3 is 13 amino acids. The germline CDR1 and CDR2 sequences are SGHRS and YFSETQ. Trimming took off 4 bases at V and 9 bases at J, with 11 bases between the two ends. The CDR3 region is CASSQNQGSPLHF. CDR3 nucleotides: TGCGCCAGCAGCCAGAACCAGGGTTCACCCCTCCACTTT.

This clone was found a few times. The rearrangement joins TRBV10-2 to TRBJ1-4, with 8 bases matching TRBD1. The ends lost 6 bases at V and 3 bases at J; junction bases unmatched: 3. CDR1 is WSHSY, CDR2 SAAADI, per germline. CDR3 length: 14 amino acids. Written as DNA, the CDR3 is TGCGCCAGCAGGGACAGGGCGGCTAATGAAAAACTGTTTTTT. It yields the protein CASRDRAANEKLFF.

V gene TRBV18 combines with J gene TRBJ2-7; D is uncertain. The CDR3 extends over 12 amino acids. Per germline, CDR1 KGHSH and CDR2 LQKENI. V was clipped by 1 base and J by 6 bases, with 7 bases between them. The CDR3 spells CASSPLSSEQYF. DNA of the CDR3: TGTGCCAGCTCACCACTAAGCTCCGAGCAGTACTTC.